This TCR beta chain was obtained from a study of molecular identifiers for immune sequencing clone quantification listed by TCRdb under 2018. About the investigation overall: For a replicate experiment, RNA from about 21,000 or 97,000 naive CD8 T cells was divided into five aliquots, of which four were sequenced. The study was a methods study using CD8 T cells to benchmark molecular-identifier clustering-based TCR repertoire sequencing (MIDCIRS) and TCR RNA copy counting.

This clonotype appeared many times. Which antigen it targets is not known. Base quality data are lacking; no much larger clone is found one base away. CDR1 and CDR2, looked up from the germline V gene, are MGHRA and YSYEKL. From the cysteine through the phenylalanine, the CDR3 covers 13 amino acids. Just the 39-base CDR3 DNA is kept, in frame starting at base 1. At the junction V is shortened by 1 base and J by 3 bases, with 7 bases in between. The method was PCR. These reads were obtained on a NextSeq 500. Preparation of bulk TCR libraries followed a previously described approach, with the TCR primers listed in Table S5. Purification of total RNA was performed with the Qiagen AllPrep DNA/RNA kit. Before analysis, reads from multiple sequencing runs of one library were combined. As for how the authors treated the data: Reads were retained only if an exact TCR constant sequence was present, and the retained reads were trimmed to 150 nt and grouped according to their 12-nt molecular barcodes. Within each barcode group, reads were sub-clustered at a 15% Levenshtein threshold, and quality-weighted consensus sequences were built per RNA molecule. Non-functional sequences were discarded, and so were lower-count sequences lying one edit away from another sequence. Based on a fit of two negative binomial distributions, barcode sub-clusters having less than 20% of the maximum read count were discarded. TCRdb reworked the public reads: Q25 trimming with fastp, MiXCR clone assembly, productive beta chains retained. Rows with a matching CDR3 protein are joined into one entry that keeps the most common DNA and genes. TCRdb, rather than the study authors, made the V and J calls. Recorded for this sample are approximately 100,000 distinct CDR3 sequences; about 35% of them occurred a single time. The ten largest account for approximately 3.8% of the sample.

Naive CD8 T cell libraries were made from approximately 20,000 to 1,000,000 sorted cells using 10%, 30% or 50% of purified RNA. Naive CD8 T cells, defined as CD8+CD4-CCR7+CD45RA+, were FACS-sorted into RLT Plus buffer on a BD FACSAria II. Detection sensitivity was tested by spiking Jurkat RNA equal to ten TCR copies' worth into samples containing about 20,000-1,100,000 naive CD8 T cells. CD8 T cells were enriched using RosetteSep CD8+ T Cell Enrichment Cocktail and Ficoll-Paque, and the enriched cells then underwent ACK red cell lysis. Points the paper makes about the study in general: When barcode sub-clustering was left out, chimeric consensus sequences inflated TCR diversity, with chimeras reaching as high as 47%. The naive libraries included spiked-in Jurkat TCR RNA (around 10 copies' worth), and this RNA is not part of the donor repertoire. Identical TCR molecules sharing a barcode could cause highly expanded clone sizes to be underestimated. In CMV-specific effector cells, clones with more than 20 RNA copies accounted for over 97% of molecules, whereas in naive cells such clones accounted for under 1%. Roughly 3 recovered TCR RNA copies per cell were obtained by modeling, versus about 10 by digital PCR, implying a capture efficiency of about 30%. Even against a background of about a million naive CD8 T cells, spiked-in Jurkat TCR RNA amounting to a single cell's worth was reported to be detectable.

This sequence uses TRBV4-1 and TRBJ2-7, with the D segment identity uncertain. Sequencing was performed on naive CD8+ T cells from blood, with Jurkat cell RNA spiked in. The cell subset or site label here, explained by the study, means: FACS-sorted CD8+CD4-CCR7+CD45RA+ naive T cells. The TCR comes from a human donor in good health. Some libraries in this study had Jurkat cell RNA spiked in. The CDR3 amino acid sequence is: CASSQAPYYEQYF. The nucleotide sequence is given as TGCGCCAGCAGCCAAGCCCCCTACTACGAGCAGTACTTC.